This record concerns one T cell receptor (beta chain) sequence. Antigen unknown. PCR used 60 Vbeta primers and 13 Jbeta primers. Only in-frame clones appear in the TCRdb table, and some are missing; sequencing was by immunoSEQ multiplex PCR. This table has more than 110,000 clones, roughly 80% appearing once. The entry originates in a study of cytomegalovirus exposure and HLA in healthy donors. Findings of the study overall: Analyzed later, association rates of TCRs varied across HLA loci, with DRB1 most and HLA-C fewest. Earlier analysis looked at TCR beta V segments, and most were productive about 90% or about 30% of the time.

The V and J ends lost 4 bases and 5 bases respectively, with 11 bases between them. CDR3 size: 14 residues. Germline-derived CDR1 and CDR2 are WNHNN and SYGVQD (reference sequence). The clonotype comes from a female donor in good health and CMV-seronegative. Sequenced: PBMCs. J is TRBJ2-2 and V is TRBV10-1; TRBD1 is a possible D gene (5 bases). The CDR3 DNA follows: TGCGCCAGCAGTGCCCCTGACAGTACCGGGGAGCTGTTTTTT. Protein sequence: CASSAPDSTGELFF.